Presented here are 11 T cell receptor beta chains from one specimen sequenced in a study of blood T cell repertoires in COVID-19. Generated by immunoSEQ multiplex PCR, the TCRdb table keeps only in-frame clones and is missing some. Found here are around 150,000 clones, about 88% of them singletons; the top ten hold roughly a tenth. Input material: peripheral blood. The origin of the receptors is a man aged 50 to 60 with active or convalescent COVID-19.

This clone was picked up one time. This sequence joins TRBV27 and TRBJ1-1; 8 nucleotides agree with TRBD1. Looked up from germline, CDR1 is MNHEY and CDR2 is SMNVEV (reference sequence). V lost 5 bases, J lost 11 bases, and 7 bases stayed unmatched. This CDR3 contains 12 residues. CDR3 bases: TGTGCCAGCAGTCCCAGACAGGGGCTGGCTTTCTTT. The encoded protein is CASSPRQGLAFF.

J is TRBJ1-2 and V is TRBV24-1; 10 positions match TRBD1. V lost 4 bases to trimming and J lost 4 bases; unmatched junction nucleotides: 8. Germline CDR1 and CDR2: KGHDR and SFDVKD. The CDR3 has 16 amino acids. DNA for the CDR3: TGTGCCACCAGTGACTCCCGGACAGGGGGTATCTATGGCTACACCTTC. Amino acids: CATSDSRTGGIYGYTF.

The gene calls are TRBV5-6 and TRBJ1-2, with 7 bases matching TRBD1. V trimming: 2 bases; J trimming: 1 base; junction bases outside the gene matches: 8. Germline loops: CDR1 SGHDT, CDR2 YYEEEE. This CDR3 is built from 16 residues. The CDR3 is CASSLDEGALNYGYTF. CDR3 bases: TGTGCCAGCAGCTTAGACGAGGGGGCCCTTAACTATGGCTACACCTTC.

This rearrangement joins TRBV7-3 to TRBJ2-1; the D gene is possibly TRBD1 (5 bases). Trimming pared 5 bases from V and 9 bases from J, leaving 14 bases between. Looked up from germline, CDR1 is SGHTA and CDR2 is FQGTGA. This CDR3 spans 13 amino acids. CDR3 sequence (DNA): TGTGCCAGCAGCACTTCAGGGAAGGGTGAGCAGTTCTTC. It translates to CASSTSGKGEQFF.

V usage is TRBV11-2 and J usage is TRBJ2-7; TRBD2 matches at 7 bases. Germline CDR1 and CDR2: SGHAT and FQNNGV. V lost 5 bases to trimming and J lost 4 bases; unmatched junction nucleotides: 8. This CDR3 contains 14 residues. CDR3 nucleotide sequence: TGTGCCAGCAGCACCGCGGGAGCGAGTTACGAGCAGTACTTC. This translates into CASSTAGASYEQYF.

CDR3 protein: CASSVRDRAGLAGGRSYEQYF. As DNA, the CDR3 is TGCGCCAGCAGCGTGCGGGACAGGGCCGGACTAGCGGGAGGGCGGTCCTACGAGCAGTACTTC. J is TRBJ2-7 and V is TRBV5-1, with TRBD2 identical over 15 bases. The CDR3 is 21 residues long. CDR1 SGHRS and CDR2 YFSETQ come from the germline V gene. The J segment lost 1 base and the V segment lost 4 bases, leaving 18 bases of the junction unmatched.

This clone was counted a few times. The chain links TRBV11-2 to TRBJ2-7, with D perhaps matching TRBD1 (5 bases). The CDR3 is 12 amino acids. V dropped 6 bases and J dropped 3 bases, with 9 bases sitting between them. Germline loops: CDR1 SGHAT, CDR2 FQNNGV. DNA of the CDR3: TGTGCCAGCAGTCTAGGGGTCTACGAGCAGTACTTC. Protein: CASSLGVYEQYF.

CDR3 protein: CASKVGTSGSDTQYF. The CDR3 DNA reads TGCGCCAGCAAAGTGGGGACTAGCGGTTCAGATACGCAGTATTTT. The V and J genes are TRBV10-2 and TRBJ2-3; 11 nucleotides align to TRBD2. Germline values: CDR1 WSHSY, CDR2 SAAADI. The CDR3 consists of 15 residues. V trimming: 7 bases; J trimming: 4 bases; junction bases outside the gene matches: 7.

The chain employs TRBV3-1 (or the pseudogene TRBV3-2) and TRBJ2-7; possible D gene TRBD1, 6 bases. Between the trimmed V and J ends, which lost 3 bases and 7 bases, there was a span of 16 bases. Germline CDR1 and CDR2: LGHDT and YNNKEL (reference sequence). There are 14 residues in the CDR3. The CDR3 region has the DNA TGTGCCAGCAGCCATTCGACAGGCTCTGGGGAGCAGTACTTC. Protein sequence: CASSHSTGSGEQYF.

The rearrangement uses TRBV19 and TRBJ2-7; 7 nucleotides align to TRBD2. With 1 base clipped from V and 2 bases from J, the junction kept 5 bases outside the gene matches. Germline CDR1 reads LNHDA; CDR2 reads SQIVND (reference sequence). CDR3 length: 15 amino acids. The CDR3: CASSIGGGLTYEQYF. DNA of the CDR3: TGTGCCAGTAGTATAGGCGGGGGACTCACCTACGAGCAGTACTTC.

The rearrangement uses TRBV10-1 and TRBJ2-7, with 10 bases fitting TRBD2. There are 14 residues in the CDR3. With 4 bases clipped from V and 5 bases from J, the junction kept 5 bases outside the gene matches. The germline V gene encodes CDR1 WNHNN and CDR2 SYGVQD (reference sequence). CDR3 coding DNA: TGCGCCAGCAGTGGAAGCGGGAGGGTCAACGAGCAGTACTTC. Amino acid sequence: CASSGSGRVNEQYF.